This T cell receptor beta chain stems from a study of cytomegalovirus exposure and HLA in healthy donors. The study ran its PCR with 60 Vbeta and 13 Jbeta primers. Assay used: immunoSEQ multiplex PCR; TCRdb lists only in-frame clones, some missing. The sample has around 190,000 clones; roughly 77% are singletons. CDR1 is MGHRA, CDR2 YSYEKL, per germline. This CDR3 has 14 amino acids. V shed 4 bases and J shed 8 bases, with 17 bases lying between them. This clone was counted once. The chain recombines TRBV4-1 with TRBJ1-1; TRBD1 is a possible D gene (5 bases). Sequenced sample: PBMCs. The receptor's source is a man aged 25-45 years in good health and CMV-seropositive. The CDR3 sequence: CASSPREGTGEAFF. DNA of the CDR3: TGCGCCAGCAGCCCCCGGGAGGGGACCGGGGAAGCTTTCTTT.